The T cell receptor beta chain described here comes from a study of blood T cells in healthy people across ages. The wider study: About one barcoded beta molecule per two T cells was captured by template switching. General study findings and limits: Donors of long life had a larger count of naive CD4+ cells and greater diversity than aged donors. Donor CMV infection status was unknown, possibly confounding age-related changes in expanded clonotypes. Strong correlation linked observed beta diversity and percent naive T cells.

In regard to this clonotype: Its specificity is unknown.

V was cut by 4 bases and J by 0 bases, with 18 bases left in between. The length of the CDR3 is 17 residues. Germline CDR1 reads LGHNA; CDR2 reads YSLEER. A sample-barcoded 5' primer and a J-beta primer mix were used in a second PCR of roughly 7 to 11 cycles. TCRdb reprocessed the 5' RACE reads via MiXCR and lists one record per CDR3 protein. This sample has approximately 1,700,000 distinct CDR3 sequences, with about two fifths found just once. The V gene is TRBV4-3, the J gene TRBJ2-5, with a tentative D call TRBD2 (6 bases). This clonotype was obtained from a human donor in good health. What was sequenced was blood. This CDR3 is CASSLGVGGSYQETQYF. DNA for the CDR3: TGCGCCAGCAGCCTCGGGGTCGGGGGATCGTACCAAGAGACCCAGTACTTC.